This TCR beta chain comes out of a study of OX40 agonist ivuxolimab in advanced cancers. The wider study: The drug used for patients, ivuxolimab, was an agonistic anti-OX40 (CD134) antibody. Eligibility admitted prior anti-PD-1, anti-PD-L1 or anti-CTLA-4 therapy; about 42% had some.

The protocol was immunoSEQ multiplex PCR, while the TCRdb copy is restricted to in-frame clones and leaves out a portion. The sample consists of about 98,000 clones, about 92% of them appearing once. CDR1 is SGHTA, CDR2 FQGNSA, per germline. V lost 5 bases to trimming and J lost 5 bases, with 12 bases between them. CDR3 length: 13 amino acids. In the case of this clone: Its antigen remains unidentified.

Study-wide results and caveats: More expanded clones were found, on average, in CD8+ than in CD4+ T cells.

The starting material was CD4+ or CD8+ T cells sorted from blood, obtained in a trial of the OX40 agonist ivuxolimab. The V and J genes are TRBV7-2 and TRBJ2-5; D remains ambiguous. The sequence was collected from an adult with an advanced solid tumor such as melanoma, head and neck, liver or kidney cancer. The CDR3 nucleotides read TGTGCCAGCAGCATTACGGCATGGGAGACCCAGTACTTC. Protein product: CASSITAWETQYF.